Listed below are T cell receptor beta chains from one sample, sequenced in a study of human T cells and chemical hapten exposure. Via MiXCR, TCRdb re-called the RACE reads, giving one row per CDR3 protein. Of some 71,000 distinct CDR3 sequences listed, approximately 10% are singletons. The specimen comprised whole blood, sampled in connection with sensitization to the hapten diphenylcyclopropenone (DPC). Receptor source: a woman aged 50 to 60 with alopecia areata. Some clones in this sample may be carry-over from other donors' samples. CDR3s include the opening cysteine and the closing phenylalanine or tryptophan. A D gene is named only where the DNA matches it firmly. Size is omitted from some rows. Given values are once, few, many or a class for expanded clones.

-,many,TRBJ2-3,TRBV5-1,CASSPMDSIGTDTQYF,TGCGCCAGCAGCCCTATGGACAGTATCGGCACAGATACGCAGTATTTT
-,many,TRBJ2-7,TRBV6-2/TRBV6-3,CASSYRGKVNYEQYF,TGTGCCAGCAGTTACCGGGGGAAGGTCAATTACGAGCAGTACTTC
-,few,TRBJ2-7,TRBV20-1,CSATGWDEQYF,TGCAGTGCTACAGGGTGGGACGAGCAGTACTTC
-,few,TRBJ2-4,TRBV3-1,CASSQDSVAKNIQYF,TGTGCCAGCAGCCAAGACTCTGTAGCCAAAAACATTCAGTACTTC
TRBD2,many,TRBJ2-3,TRBV29-1,CSVGIVAGEVVGTDTQYF,TGCAGCGTGGGGATTGTAGCGGGAGAGGTTGTCGGCACAGATACGCAGTATTTT
-,few,TRBJ1-1,TRBV30,CAWSVGARGNTEAFF,TGTGCCTGGAGTGTAGGGGCCAGGGGGAACACTGAAGCTTTCTTT
-,few,TRBJ2-3,TRBV29-1,CSVEGVSGYTDTQYF,TGCAGCGTTGAAGGGGTTAGCGGATACACAGATACGCAGTATTTT
-,-,TRBJ1-1,TRBV9,CASSVSRGTEAFF,TGTGCCAGCAGCGTATCTAGGGGCACTGAAGCTTTCTTT
TRBD2,-,TRBJ2-1,TRBV20-1,CSARDGQAGVSNNEQFF,TGCAGTGCTAGAGACGGTCAAGCGGGAGTAAGCAACAATGAGCAGTTCTTC
-,many,TRBJ1-1,TRBV12-3/TRBV12-4,CASSLIGYTEAFF,TGTGCCAGCAGTTTAATAGGCTACACTGAAGCTTTCTTT
TRBD2,many,TRBJ2-7,TRBV6-2/TRBV6-3,CASSIDGLAGGSEQYF,TGTGCCAGCAGCATAGACGGACTAGCGGGAGGAAGCGAGCAGTACTTC
TRBD1,-,TRBJ1-2,TRBV10-2,CASSGQNYGYTF,TGCGCCAGCTCGGGACAGAACTATGGCTACACCTTC
-,many,TRBJ1-3,TRBV18,CASSPPTVGNTIYF,TGTGCCAGCTCACCACCGACCGTTGGAAACACCATATATTTT
TRBD2,many,TRBJ2-3,TRBV7-2,CASSPGLAVGASTDTQYF,TGTGCCAGCAGCCCAGGACTAGCGGTGGGTGCTAGCACAGATACGCAGTATTTT
-,-,TRBJ2-1,TRBV7-6,CASRDKVGINNEQFF,TGTGCCTCCAGGGACAAGGTGGGGATAAACAATGAGCAGTTCTTC
-,-,TRBJ2-7,TRBV6-2/TRBV6-3,CASSWNRYYEQYF,TGTGCCAGCAGTTGGAACCGATACTACGAGCAGTACTTC
-,many,TRBJ1-1,TRBV20-1,CSAREADMNTEAFF,TGCAGTGCTAGAGAAGCGGACATGAACACTGAAGCTTTCTTT
-,many,TRBJ1-3,TRBV20-1,CSASTDSSSGNTIYF,TGCAGTGCATCCACGGACAGCAGCTCTGGAAACACCATATATTTT
-,many,TRBJ2-1,TRBV3-1,CASSRKGQYLNEQFF,TGTGCCAGCAGCCGCAAAGGTCAATACCTCAATGAGCAGTTCTTC
TRBD1,many,TRBJ2-5,TRBV9,CASSSLLPGTGLDVSQETQYF,TGTGCCAGCAGCTCCCTGCTTCCCGGGACAGGGTTGGATGTCAGCCAAGAGACCCAGTACTTC
-,many,TRBJ1-1,TRBV18,CASSPPFVGSSLANTEAFF,TGTGCCAGCTCACCTCCCTTCGTGGGGTCCTCCTTAGCAAACACTGAAGCTTTCTTT
TRBD2,many,TRBJ2-2,TRBV29-1,CSVDTGGSTGELFF,TGCAGCGTTGACACGGGAGGTAGCACCGGGGAGCTGTTTTTT
-,-,TRBJ2-1,TRBV29-1,CSVGGSNEQFF,TGCAGCGTCGGAGGGTCCAATGAGCAGTTCTTC
TRBD2,-,TRBJ2-5,TRBV18,CASSSLGLAGVVETQYF,TGTGCCAGCTCATCCCTCGGGCTAGCGGGAGTCGTGGAGACCCAGTACTTC
-,many,TRBJ2-3,TRBV7-9,CASSLESHPGTQYF,TGTGCCAGCAGCTTAGAGTCGCACCCTGGTACGCAGTATTTT
TRBD2,many,TRBJ2-2,TRBV6-1,CASSEREEFGELFF,TGTGCCAGCAGTGAGCGGGAGGAATTCGGGGAGCTGTTTTTT
-,many,TRBJ2-2,TRBV29-1,CSVTVTNTGELFF,TGCAGCGTCACTGTTACGAACACCGGGGAGCTGTTTTTT
TRBD2,many,TRBJ2-1,TRBV2,CASSRTGGLAGANEQFF,TGTGCCAGCAGTAGGACAGGGGGACTAGCGGGAGCCAATGAGCAGTTCTTC
TRBD1,-,TRBJ1-1,TRBV7-9,CASSLPTGMNTEAFF,TGTGCCAGCAGCTTACCGACAGGGATGAACACTGAAGCTTTCTTT
-,-,TRBJ1-2,TRBV28,CASSSGELIYYGYTF,TGTGCCAGCAGTTCGGGAGAACTAATATACTATGGCTACACCTTC
-,-,TRBJ1-1,TRBV5-5,CASSADTNTEAFF,TGTGCCAGCAGCGCAGACACGAACACTGAAGCTTTCTTT
TRBD2,-,TRBJ2-5,TRBV20-1,CSAQPLQRGQETQYF,TGCAGTGCCCAACCCCTCCAGCGGGGCCAAGAGACCCAGTACTTC
-,many,TRBJ2-1,TRBV14,CASSRVGEQFF,TGTGCCAGCAGCCGGGTCGGTGAGCAGTTCTTC